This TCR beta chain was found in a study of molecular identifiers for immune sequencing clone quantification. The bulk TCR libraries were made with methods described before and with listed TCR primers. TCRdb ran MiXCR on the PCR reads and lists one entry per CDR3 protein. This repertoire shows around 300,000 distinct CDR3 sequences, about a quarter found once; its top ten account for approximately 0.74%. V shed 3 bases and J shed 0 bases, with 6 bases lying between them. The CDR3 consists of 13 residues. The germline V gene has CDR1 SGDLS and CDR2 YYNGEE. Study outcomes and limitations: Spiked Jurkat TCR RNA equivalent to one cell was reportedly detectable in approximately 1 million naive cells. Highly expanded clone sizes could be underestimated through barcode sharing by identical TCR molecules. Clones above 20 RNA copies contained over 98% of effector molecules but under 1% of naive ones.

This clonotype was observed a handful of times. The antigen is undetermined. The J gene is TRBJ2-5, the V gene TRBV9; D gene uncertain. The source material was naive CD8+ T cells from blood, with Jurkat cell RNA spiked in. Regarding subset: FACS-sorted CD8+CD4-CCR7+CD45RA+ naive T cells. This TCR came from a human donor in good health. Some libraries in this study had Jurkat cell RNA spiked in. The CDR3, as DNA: TGTGCCAGCAGCGAGACAAACCAAGAGACCCAGTACTTC. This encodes CASSETNQETQYF.